What follows is one T cell receptor beta chain and its context. The data stem from a study of T cells after yellow fever vaccination. CDR3 length: 14 residues. Trimming cost V 1 base and J 3 bases, with 8 bases left between them. Germline lookup yields CDR1 LNHDA and CDR2 SQIVND (reference sequence). TCRdb used MiXCR to reprocess the 5' RACE reads, holding one entry per CDR3 protein. The sample has approximately 550,000 distinct CDR3 sequences; roughly a fifth are singletons. This receptor was identified in a man aged 25 to 45 who received the YFV17D yellow fever vaccine. The V call is TRBV19, the J call TRBJ2-3, with a weak D call TRBD2 (6 bases). The sequencing here drew on PBMCs, taken 15 days after the yellow fever booster vaccination. CDR3 loop: CASSIGRATDTQYF. The CDR3 nucleotides read TGTGCCAGTAGTATAGGGAGGGCGACAGATACGCAGTATTTT. The complete variable domain, with remaining parts taken from reference TRBV19 and TRBJ2-3, reads DGGITQSPKYLFRKEGQNVTLSCEQNLNHDAMYWYRQDPGQGLRLIYYSQIVNDFQKGDIAEGYSVSREKKESFPLTVTSAQKNPTAFYLCASSIGRATDTQYFGPGTRLTVL.